This TCR beta chain derives from a study of cytomegalovirus exposure and HLA in healthy donors. Turning to the study itself: The use of the same platform for the roughly 120 validation repertoires and the approximately 730 first-cohort repertoires was reported by a later analysis.

Data came from immunoSEQ multiplex PCR; TCRdb stores just in-frame clones and leaves some out. The table includes tens of thousands of clones, just under 95% detected once. Trimming left V 7 bases short and J 7 bases short, with 14 bases between. Germline V gives CDR1 SGHAT, CDR2 FQNNGV. The CDR3 length is 12 residues. Notes on the study in general: In vitro checks showed that a few CMV-associated chains really do target CMV antigens. Reports showed the classifier diagnosing cytomegalovirus status with high specificity and sensitivity. It was approximately 150 TCR beta chains that were listed as cytomegalovirus-associated.

As for this clone: Antigen: not known.

The rearrangement links TRBV11-2 to TRBJ2-7, with a weak D call TRBD2 (5 bases). The source of this sequence is a man aged 18 to 29 in good health and CMV-seronegative. Material: PBMCs. In DNA form, the CDR3 reads TGTGCCAGCAACCGGTCCCCGGGGGAGCAGTACTTC. Amino acid sequence: CASNRSPGEQYF.